A single sample gave rise to the 6 T cell receptor beta chains below, sequenced in a study of T cell responses to AZD1222 COVID-19 vaccine. Repertoires were generated with immunoSEQ multiplex PCR, while TCRdb's copy carries only in-frame clones and drops some. Of some 150,000 clones in the sample, about 87% were seen once. The source material was peripheral blood, sampled on day 0 of MenACWY control vaccination. The receptors originated from an adult in good health.

The genes are TRBV5-4 and TRBJ2-7; TRBD1 might be the D (5 bases). The CDR3 length is 14 residues. Trimming removed 4 bases at V and 2 bases at J, with 13 bases between. Germline V gene lookup returns CDR1 SGHNT and CDR2 YYREEE (reference sequence). The CDR3 loop is CASSSRADTYEQYF. CDR3 in DNA: TGTGCCAGCAGCAGCAGGGCGGACACCTACGAGCAGTACTTC.

J is TRBJ2-2 and V is TRBV25-1; D gene unclear. Looked up from germline, CDR1 is MGHDK and CDR2 is SYGVNS. The CDR3 totals 13 residues. Trimming shortened V by 6 bases and J by 1 base, and 6 bases separated the two germline ends. CDR3 residues: CASRDGNTGELFF. CDR3 bases: TGTGCCAGCAGGGACGGGAACACCGGGGAGCTGTTTTTT.

This CDR3 is CASSSYTTRAYEQYF. CDR3 bases: TGTGCCAGCAGTTCTTATACAACTAGGGCCTACGAGCAGTACTTC. The rearrangement uses TRBV6-5 and TRBJ2-7; maybe TRBD2 (5 bases). V dropped 4 bases and J dropped 2 bases, with 15 bases sitting between them. This CDR3 comprises 15 residues. CDR1 is MNHEY, CDR2 SVGAGI, per germline.

Here the CDR3 reads CAWSVGDGQRGGYTF. The CDR3, as DNA: TGTGCCTGGAGTGTAGGGGACGGTCAGAGGGGTGGCTACACCTTC. The chain recombines TRBV30 with TRBJ1-2, with D possibly matching TRBD1 (5 bases). The germline V gene encodes CDR1 GTSNPN and CDR2 SVGIG (reference sequence). Trimming removed 0 bases from V and 7 bases from J, with 18 bases in between. The CDR3 consists of 15 residues.

The rearrangement joins TRBV19 to TRBJ1-4; D gene ambiguous. Germline V gene lookup returns CDR1 LNHDA and CDR2 SQIVND (reference sequence). V dropped 5 bases and J dropped 5 bases, with 12 bases sitting between them. CDR3 length equals 14 residues. CDR3 sequence reads: CASSRGASNEKLFF. CDR3 coding DNA: TGTGCCAGTAGTCGGGGAGCGTCGAATGAAAAACTGTTTTTT.

The chain recombines TRBV19 with TRBJ1-2; D is uncertain. The length of the CDR3 is 11 residues. The V gene lost 5 bases and the J gene lost 8 bases, with 9 bases spanning the gap. Germline-derived CDR1 and CDR2 are LNHDA and SQIVND (reference sequence). The CDR3 bases are TGTGCCAGTAGTTGGCTCAGAGGCTACACCTTC. Its protein is CASSWLRGYTF.